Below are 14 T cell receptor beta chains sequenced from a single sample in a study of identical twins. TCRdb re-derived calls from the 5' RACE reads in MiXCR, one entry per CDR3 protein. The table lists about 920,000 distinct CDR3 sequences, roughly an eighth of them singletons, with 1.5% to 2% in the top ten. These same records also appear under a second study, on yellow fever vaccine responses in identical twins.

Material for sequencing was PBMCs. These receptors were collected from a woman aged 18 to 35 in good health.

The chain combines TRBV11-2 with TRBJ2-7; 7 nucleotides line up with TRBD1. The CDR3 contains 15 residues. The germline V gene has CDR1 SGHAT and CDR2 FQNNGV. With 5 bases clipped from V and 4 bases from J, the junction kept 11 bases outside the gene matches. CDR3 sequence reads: CASSIFTGVGYEQYV. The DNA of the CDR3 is TGTGCCAGCAGCATTTTCACAGGGGTAGGGTACGAGCAGTACGTC.

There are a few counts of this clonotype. CDR3 nucleotide sequence: TGTGCCAGCAGCTTAGTTACTAGCGGGGGGAACACCGGGGAGCTGTTTTTT. As protein: CASSLVTSGGNTGELFF. This chain connects TRBV7-6 to TRBJ2-2, with 11 bases fitting TRBD2. The V segment lost 1 base and the J segment 1 base; nucleotides outside the gene matches: 2. Germline CDR1 is SGHVS and CDR2 is FNYEAQ. CDR3 size: 17 residues.

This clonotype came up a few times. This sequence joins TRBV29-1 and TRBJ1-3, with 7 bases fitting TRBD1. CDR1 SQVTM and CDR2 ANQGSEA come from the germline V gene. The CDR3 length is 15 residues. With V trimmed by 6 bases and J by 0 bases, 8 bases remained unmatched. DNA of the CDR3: TGCAGCGTCCAACAGGGGCGAAACTCTGGAAACACCATATATTTT. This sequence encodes CSVQQGRNSGNTIYF. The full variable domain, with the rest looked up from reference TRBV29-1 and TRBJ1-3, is SAVISQKPSRDICQRGTSLTIQCQVDSQVTMMFWYRQQPGQSLTLIATANQGSEATYESGFVIDKFPISRPNLTFSTLTVSNMSPEDSSIYLCSVQQGRNSGNTIYFGEGSWLTVV.

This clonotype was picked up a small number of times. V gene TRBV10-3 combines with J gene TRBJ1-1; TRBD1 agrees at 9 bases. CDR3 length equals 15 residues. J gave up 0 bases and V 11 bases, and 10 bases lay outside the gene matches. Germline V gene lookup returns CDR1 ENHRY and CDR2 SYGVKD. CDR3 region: CASTGTGNLNTEAFF. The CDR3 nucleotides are TGTGCCTCCACCGGGACAGGGAATTTGAACACTGAAGCTTTCTTT.

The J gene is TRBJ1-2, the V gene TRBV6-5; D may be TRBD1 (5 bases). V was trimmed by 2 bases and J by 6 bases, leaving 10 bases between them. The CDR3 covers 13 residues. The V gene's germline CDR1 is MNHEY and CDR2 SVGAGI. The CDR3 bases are TGTGCCAGCAGTTACCGGGTAGGGGATGGCTACACCTTC. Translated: CASSYRVGDGYTF.

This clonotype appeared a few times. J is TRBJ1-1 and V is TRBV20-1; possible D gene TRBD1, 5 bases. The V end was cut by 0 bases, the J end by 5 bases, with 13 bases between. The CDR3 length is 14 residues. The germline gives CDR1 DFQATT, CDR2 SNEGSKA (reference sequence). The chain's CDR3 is CSARDVGGGTEAFF. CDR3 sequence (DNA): TGCAGTGCTAGAGATGTAGGTGGGGGGACTGAAGCTTTCTTT.

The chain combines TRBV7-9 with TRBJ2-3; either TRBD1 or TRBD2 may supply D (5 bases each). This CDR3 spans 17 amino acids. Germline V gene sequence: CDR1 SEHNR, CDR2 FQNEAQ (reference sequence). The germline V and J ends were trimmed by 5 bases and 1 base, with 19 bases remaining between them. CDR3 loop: CASSPGLRGGGTDTQYF. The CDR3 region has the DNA TGTGCCAGCAGCCCAGGACTGAGGGGCGGAGGCACAGATACGCAGTATTTT.

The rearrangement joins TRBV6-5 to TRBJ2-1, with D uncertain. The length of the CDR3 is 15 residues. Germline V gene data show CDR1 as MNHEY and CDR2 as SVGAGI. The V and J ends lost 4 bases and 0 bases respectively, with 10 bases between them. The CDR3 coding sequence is TGTGCCAGCAGTTCGGCCAGCAGCTCCTACAATGAGCAGTTCTTC. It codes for CASSSASSSYNEQFF.

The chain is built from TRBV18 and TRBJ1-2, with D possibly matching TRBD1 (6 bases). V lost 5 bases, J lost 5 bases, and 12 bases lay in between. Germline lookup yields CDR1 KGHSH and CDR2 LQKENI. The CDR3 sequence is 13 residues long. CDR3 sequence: CASSSRGEYGYTF. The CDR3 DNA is TGTGCCAGCTCATCAAGGGGGGAATATGGCTACACCTTC.

The chain's CDR3 is CASSLNSVGAWGETQYF. The DNA of the CDR3 is TGCGCCAGCAGCCTAAACAGTGTAGGGGCATGGGGTGAGACCCAGTACTTC. V gene TRBV4-1 combines with J gene TRBJ2-5, with D tentatively TRBD1 (5 bases). This CDR3 has 17 amino acids. Germline values: CDR1 MGHRA, CDR2 YSYEKL. The V gene lost 4 bases and the J gene lost 5 bases, with 23 bases spanning the gap.

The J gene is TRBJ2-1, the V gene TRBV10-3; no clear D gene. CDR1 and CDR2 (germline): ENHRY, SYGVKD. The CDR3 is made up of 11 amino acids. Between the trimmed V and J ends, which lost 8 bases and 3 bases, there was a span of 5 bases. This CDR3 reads CAIAIYNEQFF. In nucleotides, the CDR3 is TGTGCCATCGCTATCTACAATGAGCAGTTCTTC.

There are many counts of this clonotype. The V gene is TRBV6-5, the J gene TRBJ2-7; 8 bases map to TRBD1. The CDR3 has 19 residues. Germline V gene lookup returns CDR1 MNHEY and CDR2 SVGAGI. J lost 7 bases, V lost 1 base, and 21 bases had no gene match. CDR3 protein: CASSYFYPEDRESGQEQYF. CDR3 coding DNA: TGTGCCAGCAGTTACTTTTACCCGGAGGACAGGGAATCGGGTCAGGAGCAGTACTTC.

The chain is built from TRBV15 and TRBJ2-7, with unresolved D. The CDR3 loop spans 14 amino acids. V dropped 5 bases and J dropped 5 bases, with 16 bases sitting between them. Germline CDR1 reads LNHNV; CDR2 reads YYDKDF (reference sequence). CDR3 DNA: TGTGCCACCAGCCGAACTGCCAAGACGCACGAGCAGTACTTC. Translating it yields CATSRTAKTHEQYF.

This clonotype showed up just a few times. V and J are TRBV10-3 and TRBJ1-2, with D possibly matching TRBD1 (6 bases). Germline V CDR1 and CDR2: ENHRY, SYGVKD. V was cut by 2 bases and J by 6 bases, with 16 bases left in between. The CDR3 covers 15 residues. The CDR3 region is CAISEPRTARDGYTF. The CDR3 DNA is TGTGCCATCAGTGAGCCAAGGACAGCTCGAGATGGCTACACCTTC.